This T cell receptor beta chain was observed in a study of monozygotic twins with inflammatory bowel disease. TCRdb re-called the 5' RACE reads, yielding one record per CDR3 amino acid sequence without DNA. Recorded here are approximately 200,000 distinct CDR3 sequences; the top ten clones represent approximately 1.6%. The CDR3 is 16 residues long. Per germline, CDR1 MNHEY and CDR2 SVGAGI. This receptor was taken from a human donor with ulcerative colitis or Crohn's disease, or a healthy co-twin of an affected twin (not recorded which). The V call is TRBV6-5, the J call TRBJ1-1. Source material: blood. CDR3 protein: CASSYTGVGINTEAFF.